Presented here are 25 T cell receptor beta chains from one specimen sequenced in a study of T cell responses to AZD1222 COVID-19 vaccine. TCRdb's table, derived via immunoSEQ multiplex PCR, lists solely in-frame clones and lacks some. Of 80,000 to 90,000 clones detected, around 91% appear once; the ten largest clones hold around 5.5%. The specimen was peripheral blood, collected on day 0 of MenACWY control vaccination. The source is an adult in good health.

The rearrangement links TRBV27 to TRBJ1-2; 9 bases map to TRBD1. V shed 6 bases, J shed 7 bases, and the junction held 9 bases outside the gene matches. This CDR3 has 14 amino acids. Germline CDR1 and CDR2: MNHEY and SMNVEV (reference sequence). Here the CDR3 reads CASSFSGTGSGYTF. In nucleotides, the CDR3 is TGTGCCAGCAGCTTTAGTGGGACAGGGAGTGGCTACACCTTC.

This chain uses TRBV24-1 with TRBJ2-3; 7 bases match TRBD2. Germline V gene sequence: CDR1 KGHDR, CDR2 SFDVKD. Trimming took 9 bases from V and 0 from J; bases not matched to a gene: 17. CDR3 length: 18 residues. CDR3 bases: TGTGCCACCTCACGACCCGCGGGAGAGATGTTTAGCACAGATACGCAGTATTTT. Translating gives CATSRPAGEMFSTDTQYF.

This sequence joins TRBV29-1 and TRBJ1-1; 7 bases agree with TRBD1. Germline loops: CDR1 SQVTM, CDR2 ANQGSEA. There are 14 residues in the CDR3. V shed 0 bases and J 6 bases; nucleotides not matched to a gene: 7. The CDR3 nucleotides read TGCAGCGTTGAAGATCGTAGGACAGGCCCTGAAGCTTTCTTT. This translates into CSVEDRRTGPEAFF.

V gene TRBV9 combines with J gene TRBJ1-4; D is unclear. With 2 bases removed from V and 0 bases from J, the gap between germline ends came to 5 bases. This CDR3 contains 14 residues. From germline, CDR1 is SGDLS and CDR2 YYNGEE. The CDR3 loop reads CASSVGTTNEKLFF. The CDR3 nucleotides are TGTGCCAGCAGCGTCGGAACAACTAATGAAAAACTGTTTTTT.

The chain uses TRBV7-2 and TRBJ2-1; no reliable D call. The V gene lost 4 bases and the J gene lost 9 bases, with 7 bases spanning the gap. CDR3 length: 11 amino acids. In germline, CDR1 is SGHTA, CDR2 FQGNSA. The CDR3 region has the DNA TGTGCCAGCAGCTCACTACGTGAGCAGTTCTTC. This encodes CASSSLREQFF.

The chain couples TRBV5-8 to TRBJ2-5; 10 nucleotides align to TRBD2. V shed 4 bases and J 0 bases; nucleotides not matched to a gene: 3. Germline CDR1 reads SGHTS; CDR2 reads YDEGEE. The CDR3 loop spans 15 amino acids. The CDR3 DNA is TGTGCCAGCAGCCTAGGACTAGCGGACCAAGAGACCCAGTACTTC. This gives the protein CASSLGLADQETQYF.

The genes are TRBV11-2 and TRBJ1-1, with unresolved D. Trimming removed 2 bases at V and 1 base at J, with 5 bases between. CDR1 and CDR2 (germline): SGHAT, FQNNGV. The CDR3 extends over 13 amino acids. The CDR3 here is CASSLTENTEAFF. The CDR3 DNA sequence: TGTGCCAGCAGCTTAACGGAGAACACTGAAGCTTTCTTT.

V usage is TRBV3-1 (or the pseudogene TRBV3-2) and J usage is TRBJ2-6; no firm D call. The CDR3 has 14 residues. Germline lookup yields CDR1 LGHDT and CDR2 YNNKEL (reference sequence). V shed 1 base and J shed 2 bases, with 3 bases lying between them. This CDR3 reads CASSQGPGANVLTF. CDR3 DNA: TGTGCCAGCAGCCAAGGTCCTGGGGCCAACGTCCTGACTTTC.

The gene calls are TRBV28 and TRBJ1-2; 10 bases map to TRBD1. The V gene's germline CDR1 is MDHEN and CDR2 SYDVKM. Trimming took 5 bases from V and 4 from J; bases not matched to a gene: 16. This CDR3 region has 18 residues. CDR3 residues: CASSNSRDRGLQRYGYTF. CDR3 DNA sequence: TGTGCCAGCAGTAACTCCCGGGACAGGGGCCTACAGCGCTATGGCTACACCTTC.

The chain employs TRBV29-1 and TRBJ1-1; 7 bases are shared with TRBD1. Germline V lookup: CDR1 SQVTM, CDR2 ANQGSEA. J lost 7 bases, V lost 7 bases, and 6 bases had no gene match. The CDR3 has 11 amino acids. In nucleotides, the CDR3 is TGCAGCGCCAAAGGGACAGTTGAAGCTTTCTTT. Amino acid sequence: CSAKGTVEAFF.

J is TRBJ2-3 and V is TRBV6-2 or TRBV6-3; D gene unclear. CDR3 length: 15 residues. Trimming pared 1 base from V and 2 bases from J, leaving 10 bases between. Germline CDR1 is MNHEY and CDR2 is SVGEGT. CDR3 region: CASSYLAGTTDTQYF. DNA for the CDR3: TGTGCCAGCAGTTACTTGGCAGGTACCACAGATACGCAGTATTTT.

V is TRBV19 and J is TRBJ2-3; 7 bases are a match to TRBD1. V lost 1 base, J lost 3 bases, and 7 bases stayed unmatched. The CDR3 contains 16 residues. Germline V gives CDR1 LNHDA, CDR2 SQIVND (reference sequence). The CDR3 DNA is TGTGCCAGTAGTATAGGACAGGGAAGTGCGACAGATACGCAGTATTTT. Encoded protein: CASSIGQGSATDTQYF.

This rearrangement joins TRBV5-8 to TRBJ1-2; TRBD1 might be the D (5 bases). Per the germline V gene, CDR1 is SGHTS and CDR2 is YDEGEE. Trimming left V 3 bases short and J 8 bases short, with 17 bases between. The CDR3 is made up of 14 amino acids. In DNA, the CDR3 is TGTGCCAGCAGCTCGCGAAACAGGAGAGGAGGCTACACCTTC. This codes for CASSSRNRRGGYTF.

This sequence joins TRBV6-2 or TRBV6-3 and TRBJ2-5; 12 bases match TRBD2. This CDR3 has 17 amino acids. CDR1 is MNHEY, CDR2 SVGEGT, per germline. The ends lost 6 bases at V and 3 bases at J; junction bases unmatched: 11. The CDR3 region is CASSQGGTSGYEETQYF. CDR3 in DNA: TGTGCCAGCAGCCAAGGTGGGACTAGCGGGTACGAAGAGACCCAGTACTTC.

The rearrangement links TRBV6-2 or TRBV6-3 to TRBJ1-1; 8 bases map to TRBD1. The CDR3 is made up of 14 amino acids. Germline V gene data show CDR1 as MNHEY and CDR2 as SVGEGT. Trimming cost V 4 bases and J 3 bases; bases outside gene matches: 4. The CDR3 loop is CASSSAGQDTEAFF. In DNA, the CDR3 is TGTGCCAGCAGTTCGGCGGGACAGGACACTGAAGCTTTCTTT.

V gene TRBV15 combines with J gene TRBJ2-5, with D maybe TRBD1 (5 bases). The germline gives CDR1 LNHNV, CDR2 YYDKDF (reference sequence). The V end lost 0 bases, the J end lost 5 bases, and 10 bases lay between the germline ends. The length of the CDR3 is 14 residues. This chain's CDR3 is CATSRDRARETQYF. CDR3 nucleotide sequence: TGTGCCACCAGCAGAGACAGGGCACGTGAGACCCAGTACTTC.

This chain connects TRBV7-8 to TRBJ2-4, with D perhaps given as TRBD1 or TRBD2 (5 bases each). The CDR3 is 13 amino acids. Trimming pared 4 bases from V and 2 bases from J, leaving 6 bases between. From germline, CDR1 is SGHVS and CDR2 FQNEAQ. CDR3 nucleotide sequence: TGTGCCAGCAGCTCGGGACCCAAAAACATTCAGTACTTC. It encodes CASSSGPKNIQYF.

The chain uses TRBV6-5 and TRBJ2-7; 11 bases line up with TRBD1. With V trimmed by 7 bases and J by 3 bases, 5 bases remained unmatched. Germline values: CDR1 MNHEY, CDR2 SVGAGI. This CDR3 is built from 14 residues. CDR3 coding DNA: TGTGCCAGCAAAGGAGGGACAGGGGGCTACGAGCAGTACTTC. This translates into CASKGGTGGYEQYF.

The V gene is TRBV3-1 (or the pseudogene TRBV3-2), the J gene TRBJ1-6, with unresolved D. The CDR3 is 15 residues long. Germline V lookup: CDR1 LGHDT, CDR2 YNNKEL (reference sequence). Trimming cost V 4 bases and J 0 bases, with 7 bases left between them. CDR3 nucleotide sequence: TGTGCCAGCAGCCCGGATGGCTCCTATAATTCACCCCTCCACTTT. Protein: CASSPDGSYNSPLHF.

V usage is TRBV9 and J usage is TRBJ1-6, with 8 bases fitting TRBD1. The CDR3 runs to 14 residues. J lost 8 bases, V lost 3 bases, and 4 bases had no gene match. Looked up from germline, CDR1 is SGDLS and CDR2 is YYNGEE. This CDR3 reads CASSAGQGDSPLHF. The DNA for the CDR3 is TGTGCCAGCAGCGCCGGACAGGGAGATTCACCCCTCCACTTT. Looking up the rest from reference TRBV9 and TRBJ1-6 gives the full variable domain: DSGVTQTPKHLITATGQRVTLRCSPRSGDLSVYWYQQSLDQGLQFLIQYYNGEERAKGNILERFSAQQFPDLHSELNLSSLELGDSALYFCASSAGQGDSPLHFGNGTRLTVT.

The chain's CDR3 is CASSITGGKRTGELFF. The CDR3 DNA sequence: TGTGCCAGCAGTATAACAGGGGGCAAGAGGACCGGGGAGCTGTTTTTT. This chain connects TRBV27 to TRBJ2-2, with 9 bases aligning to TRBD1. Germline CDR1 reads MNHEY; CDR2 reads SMNVEV (reference sequence). The V segment lost 5 bases and the J segment 5 bases; nucleotides outside the gene matches: 9. CDR3 size: 16 residues.

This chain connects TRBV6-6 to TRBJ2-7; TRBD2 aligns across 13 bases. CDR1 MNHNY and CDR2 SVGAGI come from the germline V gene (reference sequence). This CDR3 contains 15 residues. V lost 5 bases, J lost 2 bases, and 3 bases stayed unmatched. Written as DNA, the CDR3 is TGTGCCAGCAGTCAACTAGCGGGAGGGCCCTACGAGCAGTACTTC. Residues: CASSQLAGGPYEQYF.

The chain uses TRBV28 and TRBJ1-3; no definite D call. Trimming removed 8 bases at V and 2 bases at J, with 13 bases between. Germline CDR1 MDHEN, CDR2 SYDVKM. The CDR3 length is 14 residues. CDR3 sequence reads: CASRPDGAGNTIYF. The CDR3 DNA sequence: TGTGCCAGCCGTCCCGACGGAGCTGGAAACACCATATATTTT.

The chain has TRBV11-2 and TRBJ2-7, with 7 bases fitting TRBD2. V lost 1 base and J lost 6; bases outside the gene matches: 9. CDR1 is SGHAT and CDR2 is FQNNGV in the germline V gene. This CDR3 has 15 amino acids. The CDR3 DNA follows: TGTGCCAGCAGCTTAGTTTTTGCGGGGGAGGGCGAGCAGTACTTC. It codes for CASSLVFAGEGEQYF.

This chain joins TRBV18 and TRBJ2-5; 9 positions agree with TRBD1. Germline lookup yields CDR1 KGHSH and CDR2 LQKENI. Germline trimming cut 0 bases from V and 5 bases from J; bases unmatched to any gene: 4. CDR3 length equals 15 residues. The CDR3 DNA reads TGTGCCAGCTCACCACCGCGGACAGGGGCCGAGACCCAGTACTTC. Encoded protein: CASSPPRTGAETQYF.